The present TCR beta chain was sequenced within a study of naive and memory T cell subsets. This CDR3 has 19 residues. J gave up 0 bases and V 5 bases, and 16 bases lay outside the gene matches. Germline V gene sequence: CDR1 MNHEY, CDR2 SMNVEV (reference sequence). Two oligonucleotides, mixed equimolar, formed the beta constant-region primer covering TRBC1 and TRBC2. Each CDR3 protein gets one entry after TCRdb re-called the UMI-ligation and nested PCR reads with MiXCR. In the table there are fewer than 5,000 distinct CDR3 sequences, around 7.2% of which are singletons. Four subsets defined by CD45RA and CD27 were sorted after CD3, CD4, CD8 and live/dead staining.

The TCR sequence derives from a human donor in good health. Specimen: CD4+ TEMRA cells from blood. As to subset: effector memory re-expressing CD45RA, CD45RA+ CD27-. This chain uses TRBV27 with TRBJ1-3, with 7 bases identical to TRBD1. The CDR3 nucleotides are TGTGCCAGCAGTCAGCACGGGACAGTGAAGAAAGCCTCTGGAAACACCATATATTTT. Translating gives CASSQHGTVKKASGNTIYF.